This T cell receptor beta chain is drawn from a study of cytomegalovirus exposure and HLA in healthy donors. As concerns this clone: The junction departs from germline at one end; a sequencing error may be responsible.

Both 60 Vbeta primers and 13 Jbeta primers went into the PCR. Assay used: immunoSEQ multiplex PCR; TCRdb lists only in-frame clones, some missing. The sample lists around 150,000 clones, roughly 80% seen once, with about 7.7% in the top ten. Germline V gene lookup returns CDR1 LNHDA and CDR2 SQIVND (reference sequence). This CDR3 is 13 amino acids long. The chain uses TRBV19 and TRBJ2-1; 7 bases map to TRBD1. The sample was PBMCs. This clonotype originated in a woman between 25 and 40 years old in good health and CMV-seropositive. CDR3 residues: CASSLEEGARQFF. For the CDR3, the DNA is TGTGCCAGTAGTCTAGAAGAGGGGGCAAGGCAGTTCTTC.